This TCR beta chain was obtained from a study of beta chain features in type 1 diabetes. Study-wide results and limits: When cDNA is sequenced, cells with high TCR expression could be over-represented. Amplification by PCR could prefer shorter templates, with the same effect in patients and controls.

CD4+ cells of the naive, central memory, regulatory and stem cell-like memory types were sorted via CD45RO/CCR7/CD25/CD127/CD95/CD27. There are a few counts of this clone. Its matching antigen is unknown. Trimming left V 0 bases short and J 7 bases short, with 11 bases between. Germline CDR1 SGHRS, CDR2 YFSETQ. This CDR3 has 14 amino acids. Reverse transcription of all isolated RNA meant that expressed TCRB transcripts were sequenced. Produced via immunoSEQ multiplex PCR; TCRdb's table is partial and in-frame only. The sample has around 250,000 clones; 12% to 15% are singletons. This clonotype originated in a woman aged 40-49 years in good health. The chain combines TRBV5-1 with TRBJ2-1, with no clear D. Sequencing input: naive CD4+ T cells from blood. The CDR3 nucleotides are TGCGCCAGCAGCTTGGTAGCTGGTAAGAATGAGCAGTTCTTC. Protein product: CASSLVAGKNEQFF. Full variable domain (remainder filled in from reference TRBV5-1 and TRBJ2-1): KAGVTQTPRYLIKTRGQQVTLSCSPISGHRSVSWYQQTPGQGLQFLFEYFSETQRNKGNFPGRFSGRQFSNSRSEMNVSTLELGDSALYLCASSLVAGKNEQFFGPGTRLTVL.